This record looks at one T cell receptor beta chain sequence and its context. Its antigen target is currently unknown. No much larger clone is present one base from it, and per-base qualities are unavailable. The CDR3 contains 14 residues, cysteine and phenylalanine counted. The read is trimmed to its CDR3 DNA, 42 bases read in frame from base 1. Trimming takes 7 bases from V and 4 bases from J, and the germline ends sit 16 bases apart. According to the germline V gene (reference sequence), CDR1 reads MNHEY and CDR2 reads SMNVEV. The time point tag for this specimen amounts to: cycle 4 day 1 (C4D1), after five to seven weeks of nivolumab. Every trial patient had relapsed after autologous stem cell transplantation, and cohorts A, B and C differed in prior brentuximab vedotin exposure. A total of 50 to 70 patients with relapsed/refractory classical Hodgkin lymphoma made up the trial cohort, and each patient's best overall response was complete response, partial response or progressive disease. In the multi-cohort phase II CheckMate 205 trial, trial patients received single-agent nivolumab. An independent review committee assessed best overall response by applying the 2007 International Working Group response criteria. Trial PBMCs were obtained immediately prior to nivolumab initiation (C1D1) and on therapy at cycle 2 day 1 and cycle 4 day 1. Peripheral blood was collected in 8 mL Vacutainer Cell Preparation Tubes, from which PBMCs were isolated by centrifugation and then cryopreserved.

The data belong to a study of PD-1 blockade in classical Hodgkin lymphoma (dated by TCRdb to 2019 to 2021). Some background on the complete study: Nivolumab dosing was 3 mg/kg intravenously every 2 weeks, continuing until either disease progression or unacceptable toxicity. To define a peripheral blood immune signature of response to PD-1 blockade in classical Hodgkin lymphoma, the study combined TCR beta sequencing with CyTOF. Points the paper makes about the study in general: Trial patients achieving complete response had baseline diversity similar to newly diagnosed patients, whereas partial responders and progressors had significantly lower diversity. Lower diversity was seen in patients whose nivolumab began less than 1 year after ASCT, and these patients were left out of later analyses so that immune reconstitution would not confound the results. The study was limited to a single clinical trial cohort, and causes of repertoire differences, possibly disease activity or prior therapy, remained undefined. Baseline TCR diversity was reported to be lower in newly diagnosed patients than in healthy donors and to be lower still in relapsed/refractory patients. CD4+ but not CD8+ TCR diversity rose significantly by C4D1 (p=0.0027 vs p=0.16), most apparent in complete responders (p=0.02).

The Qiagen DNeasy kit was used to extract genomic DNA both from unsorted PBMCs and from the negatively selected CD4+ and CD8+ fractions. Using primers that anneal to V and J segments, immunoSEQ multiplex PCR amplified the TCR beta CDR3 regions. A synthetic immune receptor repertoire was used to minimize amplification bias, and any residual bias was removed computationally once sequencing was done. In the authors' own workflow: Repertoire diversity was quantified as the Shannon entropy index using custom Python scripts. Unsorted, CD4+ and CD8+ repertoires were analyzed separately, except for combined analyses in which CD4+ and CD8+ sequences were merged in silico. Clonal expansion was defined as a frequency increase of at least 2-fold after treatment compared with C1D1, and clones undetected at baseline were assigned a pseudocount of 0.5. Clones with 0 or 1 copy at C1D1 were classified as singleton clones, and clones with 2 or more copies were classified as non-singleton clones. Clones expanded in unsorted samples were assigned a CD4+, CD8+ or unknown annotation through matching of protein sequences in sorted samples from the same patient. Wilcoxon tests on paired samples were used to test diversity changes from C1D1 to C4D1. Sourced from immuneACCESS, this table was stored by TCRdb with only in-frame sequences that have V and J called. A share of the clones is absent; for the studies checked, an unresolved V gene accounts for under half, and the remainder has no known explanation. The D gene and trimming were derived from the DNA, and the V and J assignments and clone size from that table. For this sample there are some 100,000 clones; about 92% appear just once. The ten largest clones take up approximately 2% of the sample.

The sequences come from peripheral blood mononuclear cells (PBMCs), collected before the fourth cycle of nivolumab. Rearrangement joined TRBV27 to TRBJ1-1; TRBD1 is a weak D gene call, 5 bases matching. This clonotype was sampled from a human donor with classical Hodgkin lymphoma. The CDR3 protein: CASTPGVGLTEAFF. The nucleotide sequence reads TGTGCCAGCACCCCGGGGGTGGGCCTCACTGAAGCTTTCTTT.